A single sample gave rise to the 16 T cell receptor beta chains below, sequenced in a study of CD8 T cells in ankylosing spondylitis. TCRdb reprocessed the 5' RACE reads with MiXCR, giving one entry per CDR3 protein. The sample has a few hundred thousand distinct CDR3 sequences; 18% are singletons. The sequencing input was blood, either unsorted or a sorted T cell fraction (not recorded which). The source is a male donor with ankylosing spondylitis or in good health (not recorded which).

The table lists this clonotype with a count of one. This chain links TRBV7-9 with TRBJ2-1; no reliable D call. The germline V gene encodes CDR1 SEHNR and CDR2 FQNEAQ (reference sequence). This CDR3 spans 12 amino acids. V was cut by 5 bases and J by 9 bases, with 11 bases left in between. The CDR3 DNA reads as TGTGCCAGCAGCGAGATGTGGGTTGAGCAGTTCTTC. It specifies CASSEMWVEQFF.

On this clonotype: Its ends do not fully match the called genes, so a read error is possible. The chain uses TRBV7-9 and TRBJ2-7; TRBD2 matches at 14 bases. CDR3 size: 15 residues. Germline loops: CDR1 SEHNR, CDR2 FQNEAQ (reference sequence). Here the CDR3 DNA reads TGTGCCAGCAGCTACGGACTAGCGGGAGGCTACGATCAGTACTTC. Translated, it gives CASSYGLAGGYDQYF.

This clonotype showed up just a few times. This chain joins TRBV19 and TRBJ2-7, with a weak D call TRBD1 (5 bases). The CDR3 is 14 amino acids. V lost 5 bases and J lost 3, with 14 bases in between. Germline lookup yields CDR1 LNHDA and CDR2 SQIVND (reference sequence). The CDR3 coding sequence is TGTGCCAGTAGTGCCAGGGCGTTGTTCTACGAGCAGTACTTC. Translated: CASSARALFYEQYF. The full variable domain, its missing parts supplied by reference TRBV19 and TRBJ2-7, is DGGITQSPKYLFRKEGQNVTLSCEQNLNHDAMYWYRQDPGQGLRLIYYSQIVNDFQKGDIAEGYSVSREKKESFPLTVTSAQKNPTAFYLCASSARALFYEQYFGPGTRLTVT.

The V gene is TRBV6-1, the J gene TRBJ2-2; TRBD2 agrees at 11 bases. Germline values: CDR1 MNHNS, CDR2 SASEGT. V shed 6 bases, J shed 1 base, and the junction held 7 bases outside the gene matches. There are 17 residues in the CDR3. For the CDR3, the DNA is TGTGCCAGCAGAGATTTGGGACTAGCGGAGAACACCGGGGAGCTGTTTTTT. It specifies CASRDLGLAENTGELFF.

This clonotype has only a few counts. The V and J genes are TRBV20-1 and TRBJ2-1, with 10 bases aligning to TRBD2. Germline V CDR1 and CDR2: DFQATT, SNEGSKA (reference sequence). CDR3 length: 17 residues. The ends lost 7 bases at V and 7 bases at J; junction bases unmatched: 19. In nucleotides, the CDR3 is TGCAGTGTCCCCCCCCCGGGACTAGCGAACCCTGGGAATGAGCAGTTCTTC. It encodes CSVPPPGLANPGNEQFF.

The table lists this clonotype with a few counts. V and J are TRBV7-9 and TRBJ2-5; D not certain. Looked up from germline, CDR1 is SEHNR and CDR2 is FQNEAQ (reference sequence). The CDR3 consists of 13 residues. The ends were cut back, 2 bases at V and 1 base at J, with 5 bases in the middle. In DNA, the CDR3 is TGTGCCAGCAGCTTAAGCAGCCAAGAGACCCAGTACTTC. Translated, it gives CASSLSSQETQYF.

The DNA of the CDR3 is TGTGCCAGCAGCCCCCCTACGATAGGCGAGCAGTACTTC. Its translation: CASSPPTIGEQYF. This chain connects TRBV12-3 or TRBV12-4 to TRBJ2-7; D remains unclear. This CDR3 has 13 amino acids. With 6 bases removed from V and 6 bases from J, the gap between germline ends came to 15 bases.

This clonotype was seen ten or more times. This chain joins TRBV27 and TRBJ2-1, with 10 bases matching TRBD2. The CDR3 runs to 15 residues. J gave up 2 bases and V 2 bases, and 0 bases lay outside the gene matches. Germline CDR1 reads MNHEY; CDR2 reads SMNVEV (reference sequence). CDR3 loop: CASSLLAGAYNEQFF. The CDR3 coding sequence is TGTGCCAGCAGTTTACTAGCGGGAGCCTACAATGAGCAGTTCTTC.

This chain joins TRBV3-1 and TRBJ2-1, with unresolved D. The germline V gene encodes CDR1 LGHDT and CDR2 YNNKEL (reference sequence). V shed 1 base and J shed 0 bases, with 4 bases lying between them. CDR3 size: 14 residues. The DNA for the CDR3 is TGTGCCAGCAGCCAAGTTTACTCCTACAATGAGCAGTTCTTC. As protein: CASSQVYSYNEQFF.

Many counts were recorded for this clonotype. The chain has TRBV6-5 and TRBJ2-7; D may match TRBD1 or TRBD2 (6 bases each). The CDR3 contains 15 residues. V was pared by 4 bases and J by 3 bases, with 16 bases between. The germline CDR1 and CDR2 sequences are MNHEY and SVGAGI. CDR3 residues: CASSWRVGGHYEQYF. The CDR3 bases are TGTGCCAGCAGTTGGAGGGTTGGGGGCCACTACGAGCAGTACTTC.

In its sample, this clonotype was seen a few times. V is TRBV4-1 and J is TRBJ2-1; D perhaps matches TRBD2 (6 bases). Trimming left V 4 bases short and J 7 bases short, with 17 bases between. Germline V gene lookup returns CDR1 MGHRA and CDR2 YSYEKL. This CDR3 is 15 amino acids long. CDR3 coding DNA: TGCGCCAGCAGCCTGTGGGAGACTAGTATGAATGAGCAGTTCTTC. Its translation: CASSLWETSMNEQFF.

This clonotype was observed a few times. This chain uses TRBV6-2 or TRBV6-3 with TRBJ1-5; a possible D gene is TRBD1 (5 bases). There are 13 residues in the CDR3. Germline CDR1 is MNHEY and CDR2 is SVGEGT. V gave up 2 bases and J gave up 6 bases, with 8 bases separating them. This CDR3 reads CASSYQGRQPQHF. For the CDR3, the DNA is TGTGCCAGCAGTTACCAGGGTCGTCAGCCCCAGCATTTT.

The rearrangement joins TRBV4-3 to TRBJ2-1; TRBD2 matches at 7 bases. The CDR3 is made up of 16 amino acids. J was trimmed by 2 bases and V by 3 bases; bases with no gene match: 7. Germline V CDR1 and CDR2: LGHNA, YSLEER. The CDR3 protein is CASSHENLAAYNEQFF. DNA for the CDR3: TGCGCCAGCAGCCACGAAAACCTAGCGGCCTACAATGAGCAGTTCTTC.

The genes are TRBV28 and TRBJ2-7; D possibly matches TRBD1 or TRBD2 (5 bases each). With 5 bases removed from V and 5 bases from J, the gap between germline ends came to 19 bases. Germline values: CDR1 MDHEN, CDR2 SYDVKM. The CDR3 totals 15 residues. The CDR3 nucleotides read TGTGCCAGCAGTCCTCGTACGGGGCCTTCGAACGAGCAGTACTTC. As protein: CASSPRTGPSNEQYF. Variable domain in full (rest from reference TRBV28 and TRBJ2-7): DVKVTQSSRYLVKRTGEKVFLECVQDMDHENMFWYRQDPGLGLRLIYFSYDVKMKEKGDIPEGYSVSREKKERFSLILESASTNQTSMYLCASSPRTGPSNEQYFGPGTRLTVT.

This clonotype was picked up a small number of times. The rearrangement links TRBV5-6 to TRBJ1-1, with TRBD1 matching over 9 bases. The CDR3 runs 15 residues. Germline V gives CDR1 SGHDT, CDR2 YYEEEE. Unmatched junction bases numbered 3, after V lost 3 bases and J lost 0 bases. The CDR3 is CASSWGQGLNTEAFF. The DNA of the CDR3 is TGTGCCAGCAGCTGGGGACAGGGCCTGAACACTGAAGCTTTCTTT.

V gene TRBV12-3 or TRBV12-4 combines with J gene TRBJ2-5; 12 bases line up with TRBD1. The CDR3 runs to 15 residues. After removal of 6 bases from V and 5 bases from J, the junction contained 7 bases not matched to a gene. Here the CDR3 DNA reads TGTGCCAGCAGCTATGGGACAGGGGGCGGTGAGACCCAGTACTTC. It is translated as CASSYGTGGGETQYF.